What follows describes a single T cell receptor (beta chain). Measured with immunoSEQ multiplex PCR; TCRdb has only the in-frame clones, and not every one. The table shows approximately 210,000 clones, with 88% occurring only once. CDR3 length: 16 amino acids. CDR1 and CDR2 from the germline V gene are MGHRA and YSYEKL. Trimming pared 4 bases from V and 0 bases from J, leaving 13 bases between. This sample is drawn from a study of blood T cell repertoires in COVID-19. What was sequenced was PBMCs or T cells enriched from blood (not recorded which). This TCR derives from a woman between 45 and 65 years old with acute COVID-19. The chain recombines TRBV4-1 with TRBJ2-1, with a possible D match to TRBD1 (5 bases). CDR3 bases: TGCGCCAGCAGCCGCCCAGGACAAAGCTCCTACAATGAGCAGTTCTTC. Translation gives CASSRPGQSSYNEQFF.